These 18 T cell receptor beta chains came from one sample sequenced in a study of HIV-infected patients and healthy controls. cDNA was made from about 500 ng RNA using alpha and beta constant primers. Separate chain-specific third strand synthesis with multiplexing indices produced the alpha and beta libraries. TCRdb re-derived calls from the 5' RACE reads in MiXCR, one entry per CDR3 protein. This sample has some 20,000 distinct CDR3 sequences, with 8% to 10% found just once. Roughly three months, about 14 weeks, into antiretroviral therapy, follow-up blood was collected. Whole blood was used without fractionation, so all unsorted peripheral T cells were included. Specimen: blood, collected during antiretroviral therapy. The source is an adult with HIV infection.

This clonotype was seen many times. The chain has TRBV5-1 and TRBJ1-1; D is uncertain. Germline V gene data show CDR1 as SGHRS and CDR2 as YFSETQ. V lost 5 bases and J 10 bases, leaving 18 bases between the germline ends. This CDR3 has 13 residues. The CDR3 reads CASRPDGGIAAFF. CDR3 coding DNA: TGCGCCAGCAGACCCGACGGCGGAATCGCAGCTTTCTTT.

Many counts were recorded for this clonotype. The chain uses TRBV7-9 and TRBJ2-5; D unresolved. Germline V gives CDR1 SEHNR, CDR2 FQNEAQ (reference sequence). The CDR3 sequence is 13 residues long. Trimming took off 5 bases at V and 5 bases at J, with 12 bases between the two ends. CDR3 region: CASSDPILETQYF. The DNA for the CDR3 is TGTGCCAGCAGCGACCCCATTTTGGAGACCCAGTACTTC.

This clonotype was counted at least ten times. The chain employs TRBV19 and TRBJ2-1, with D maybe TRBD2 (7 bases). Germline V gene data show CDR1 as LNHDA and CDR2 as SQIVND (reference sequence). V was clipped by 6 bases and J by 5 bases, with 14 bases between them. The CDR3 extends over 14 amino acids. The CDR3 sequence: CASSPGGPHNEQFF. CDR3 in DNA: TGTGCCAGTAGCCCGGGGGGCCCACACAATGAGCAGTTCTTC.

This clonotype was seen repeatedly, ten times or more. The chain recombines TRBV12-3 or TRBV12-4 with TRBJ2-7, with D perhaps matching TRBD1 (6 bases). This CDR3 spans 13 amino acids. Trimming took off 8 bases at V and 1 base at J, with 12 bases between the two ends. CDR3 sequence: CASHPDSSYEQYF. As DNA, the CDR3 is TGTGCCAGCCACCCGGACAGTTCCTACGAGCAGTACTTC.

This clonotype was seen many times. This chain links TRBV12-3 or TRBV12-4 with TRBJ2-7; 7 nucleotides align to TRBD1. J gave up 3 bases and V 4 bases, and 6 bases lay outside the gene matches. The CDR3 contains 14 residues. The CDR3 nucleotides read TGTGCCAGCAGTTCTTTGACAGGGATCTACGAGCAGTACTTC. This encodes CASSSLTGIYEQYF.

The chain links TRBV12-3 or TRBV12-4 to TRBJ1-3; no firm D call. Trimming took 1 base from V and 2 from J, leaving 9 bases between them. CDR3 length: 15 residues. Here the CDR3 DNA reads TGTGCCAGCAGTTTAGGTATCCCCCCTGGAAACACCATATATTTT. It specifies CASSLGIPPGNTIYF.

Many counts were recorded for this clonotype. DNA of the CDR3: TGTGCCAGCTCACCACGGGACAGACAAAACATTCAGTACTTC. Its protein is CASSPRDRQNIQYF. The chain employs TRBV18 and TRBJ2-4; 7 bases match TRBD1. CDR1 is KGHSH and CDR2 is LQKENI in the germline V gene. Unmatched junction bases numbered 2, after V lost 1 base and J lost 5 bases. The CDR3 loop spans 14 amino acids. Looking up the rest from reference TRBV18 and TRBJ2-4 gives the full variable domain: NAGVMQNPRHLVRRRGQEARLRCSPMKGHSHVYWYRQLPEEGLKFMVYLQKENIIDESGMPKERFSAEFPKEGPSILRIQQVVRGDSAAYFCASSPRDRQNIQYFGAGTRLSVL.

In this sample, this clonotype turned up many times. The chain joins TRBV28 to TRBJ1-5; tentative D call: TRBD1 (5 bases). The germline V gene has CDR1 MDHEN and CDR2 SYDVKM. V was trimmed by 8 bases and J by 6 bases, leaving 17 bases between them. The CDR3 is made up of 14 amino acids. DNA for the CDR3: TGTGCCAGCCTCCCGCGCAGGGAGAGTCAGCCCCAGCATTTT. Amino acid sequence: CASLPRRESQPQHF.

At least ten counts were recorded for this clonotype. The rearrangement links TRBV20-1 to TRBJ1-1; D unclear. Trimming took 3 bases from V and 3 from J, leaving 8 bases between them. CDR1 is DFQATT, CDR2 SNEGSKA, per germline (reference sequence). The CDR3 has 12 residues. The CDR3 sequence is CSARIGDTEAFF. The CDR3 DNA sequence: TGCAGTGCTAGGATTGGGGACACTGAAGCTTTCTTT.

This clonotype was detected ten times or more. The chain carries TRBV6-5 and TRBJ2-1, with D perhaps matching TRBD2 (6 bases). The CDR3 length is 13 residues. Between the trimmed V and J ends, which lost 5 bases and 4 bases, there was a span of 9 bases. Germline-derived CDR1 and CDR2 are MNHEY and SVGAGI. As DNA, the CDR3 is TGTGCCAGCAGTCCCGGGACTTACAATGAGCAGTTCTTC. Translated, it gives CASSPGTYNEQFF.

This clonotype was seen many times. The chain carries TRBV2 and TRBJ2-2; D is perhaps TRBD1 or TRBD2 (5 bases each). Germline CDR1 reads SNHLY; CDR2 reads FYNNEI. V was pared by 6 bases and J by 5 bases, with 25 bases between. CDR3 length equals 18 residues. The CDR3 nucleotides are TGTGCCAGCAGAGGGCTCGGAGCCACGGGGACGCTTACCGGGGAGCTGTTTTTT. Amino acids: CASRGLGATGTLTGELFF.

In this sample, this clonotype turned up many times. The genes are TRBV7-6 and TRBJ2-1, with 10 bases fitting TRBD2. The CDR3 has 15 residues. The J segment lost 9 bases and the V segment lost 1 base, leaving 6 bases of the junction unmatched. Germline CDR1 reads SGHVS; CDR2 reads FNYEAQ. The CDR3 DNA follows: TGTGCCAGCAGCTTAGAGGCTAGCGGGAGTGGTGAGCAGTTCTTC. Encoded protein: CASSLEASGSGEQFF.

This clonotype was recorded at least ten times. The chain combines TRBV30 with TRBJ2-1, with no clear D. Germline V gives CDR1 GTSNPN, CDR2 SVGIG (reference sequence). Deletions cut 5 bases from V and 0 bases from J, with 8 bases between. CDR3 length: 13 residues. Written as DNA, the CDR3 is TGTGCCTGGTCGGGCAGCTCCTACAATGAGCAGTTCTTC. It specifies CAWSGSSYNEQFF.

This clonotype was seen repeatedly, ten times or more. The rearrangement uses TRBV19 and TRBJ1-1; D unresolved. Trimming left V 6 bases short and J 0 bases short, with 8 bases between. CDR3 size: 13 residues. CDR1 and CDR2 from the germline V gene are LNHDA and SQIVND (reference sequence). CDR3 DNA sequence: TGTGCCAGTAGCCCACCACTGAACACTGAAGCTTTCTTT. As protein: CASSPPLNTEAFF. The variable domain in full, completed from reference TRBV19 and TRBJ1-1, reads DGGITQSPKYLFRKEGQNVTLSCEQNLNHDAMYWYRQDPGQGLRLIYYSQIVNDFQKGDIAEGYSVSREKKESFPLTVTSAQKNPTAFYLCASSPPLNTEAFFGQGTRLTVV.

This clonotype was seen ten or more times. The chain is built from TRBV20-1 and TRBJ2-7; D may be TRBD2 (6 bases). Trimming took off 1 base at V and 3 bases at J, with 16 bases between the two ends. The CDR3 runs 15 residues. CDR1 is DFQATT and CDR2 is SNEGSKA in the germline V gene (reference sequence). Here the CDR3 reads CSARVLPGGDYEQYF. CDR3 DNA: TGCAGTGCTAGAGTTCTTCCGGGCGGGGACTACGAGCAGTACTTC.

The chain links TRBV27 to TRBJ2-1; the D gene could be TRBD1 or TRBD2 (5 bases each). This CDR3 has 17 amino acids. The germline CDR1 and CDR2 sequences are MNHEY and SMNVEV (reference sequence). V was pared by 4 bases and J by 0 bases, with 16 bases between. The CDR3 DNA sequence: TGTGCCAGCAGTTCTGAGGGACGGCCGAGCTCCTACAATGAGCAGTTCTTC. This sequence encodes CASSSEGRPSSYNEQFF.

CDR3 sequence reads: CASRSQRVEQYF. The CDR3 coding sequence is TGTGCCAGCAGAAGCCAGCGGGTCGAGCAGTACTTC. This rearrangement joins TRBV28 to TRBJ2-7; D might be TRBD2 (6 bases). The CDR3 consists of 12 residues. Trimming cost V 6 bases and J 6 bases, with 12 bases left between them. The germline V gene encodes CDR1 MDHEN and CDR2 SYDVKM. Drawing the rest from reference TRBV28 and TRBJ2-7, the complete variable domain is DVKVTQSSRYLVKRTGEKVFLECVQDMDHENMFWYRQDPGLGLRLIYFSYDVKMKEKGDIPEGYSVSREKKERFSLILESASTNQTSMYLCASRSQRVEQYFGPGTRLTVT.

This clonotype was seen many times. V usage is TRBV5-4 and J usage is TRBJ2-1; possible D gene TRBD2, 6 bases. V shed 0 bases and J shed 8 bases, with 15 bases lying between them. The CDR3 is made up of 15 amino acids. Germline CDR1 is SGHNT and CDR2 is YYREEE (reference sequence). Here the CDR3 DNA reads TGTGCCAGCAGCTTGGACGGCGGGGCTGGGGATGAGCAGTTCTTC. Translating it yields CASSLDGGAGDEQFF.